This entry lists 18 T cell receptor beta chains sequenced from one sample in a study of control samples from healthy donors and cancer patients (dated by TCRdb to 2020 to 2022). Preparation of the library involved the immunoSEQ multiplex PCR assay. The clones in this table, taken by TCRdb from immuneACCESS, are in-frame only. Not every clone is retained; where verified, under half of the shortfall comes from an unresolved V gene, and the cause of the rest is unknown. A total of about 150,000 clones appear in this sample, roughly 89% of them only once. The top ten clones comprise roughly 5% of the sample. Sample: blood. These receptors were collected from a man aged 25 to 45 in good health.

This clone occurred once. This sequence joins TRBV7-2 and TRBJ2-3; 7 nucleotides align to TRBD1. The CDR3 runs 13 residues. Trimming removed 5 bases from V and 1 base from J; junction bases left unmatched: 0. CDR1 and CDR2 from the germline V gene are SGHTA and FQGNSA. The CDR3 is CASSQGGTDTQYF. Here the CDR3 DNA reads TGTGCCAGCAGCCAGGGGGGCACAGATACGCAGTATTTT.

In this sample, this clone turned up once. This chain connects TRBV25-1 to TRBJ1-2, with D possibly matching TRBD1 (6 bases). This CDR3 contains 13 residues. V lost 4 bases, J lost 5 bases, and 11 bases lay in between. Germline-derived CDR1 and CDR2 are MGHDK and SYGVNS. CDR3 in amino acids: CASSGTERYGYTF. CDR3 in DNA: TGTGCCAGCAGTGGGACAGAGCGATATGGCTACACCTTC.

The genes are TRBV5-6 and TRBJ2-3; 15 nucleotides match TRBD2. Germline V gives CDR1 SGHDT, CDR2 YYEEEE. With 0 bases clipped from V and 9 bases from J, the junction kept 8 bases outside the gene matches. CDR3 length: 17 amino acids. The DNA of the CDR3 is TGTGCCAGCAGCTTGGCGTGGACTAGCGGGGGGGCAGGCACGCAGTATTTT. It specifies CASSLAWTSGGAGTQYF.

This chain uses TRBV11-2 with TRBJ1-1; D remains ambiguous. V lost 5 bases, J lost 4 bases, and 11 bases lay in between. The CDR3 spans 13 residues. Germline CDR1 and CDR2: SGHAT and FQNNGV. The CDR3 DNA reads TGTGCCAGCAGCCACGGGGAGGGCACTGAAGCTTTCTTT. Its translation: CASSHGEGTEAFF. The variable domain in full, with the rest retrieved from reference TRBV11-2 and TRBJ1-1, is EAGVAQSPRYKIIEKRQSVAFWCNPISGHATLYWYQQILGQGPKLLIQFQNNGVVDDSQLPKDRFSAERLKGVDSTLKIQPAKLEDSAVYLCASSHGEGTEAFFGQGTRLTVV.

This chain links TRBV3-1 (or the pseudogene TRBV3-2) with TRBJ2-7; 12 bases fit TRBD1. V shed 4 bases and J 5 bases; nucleotides not matched to a gene: 6. This CDR3 contains 15 residues. Germline assignment: CDR1 LGHDT and CDR2 YNNKEL (reference sequence). The CDR3 sequence is CASSPRDRGPHEQYF. CDR3 DNA sequence: TGTGCCAGCAGCCCCCGGGACAGGGGGCCACACGAGCAGTACTTC.

The V gene is TRBV13, the J gene TRBJ2-1, with TRBD1 matching 9 bases. CDR1 is PRHDT and CDR2 is FYEKMQ in the germline V gene (reference sequence). The CDR3 runs to 15 residues. V trimming: 5 bases; J trimming: 4 bases; junction bases outside the gene matches: 6. CDR3 in DNA: TGTGCCAGCAGCCTTCCGGGACAGGGTTACAATGAGCAGTTCTTC. It yields the protein CASSLPGQGYNEQFF.

The chain uses TRBV5-4 and TRBJ1-2; 7 nucleotides match TRBD1. The CDR3 is 13 amino acids. J lost 5 bases, V lost 5 bases, and 6 bases had no gene match. Germline CDR1 and CDR2: SGHNT and YYREEE (reference sequence). The CDR3 sequence: CASRYRGGYGYTF. DNA for the CDR3: TGTGCCAGCAGGTACAGGGGAGGGTATGGCTACACCTTC.

The chain combines TRBV12-3 or TRBV12-4 with TRBJ1-1; the D is unclear. V was pared by 8 bases and J by 4 bases, with 14 bases between. The CDR3 loop spans 13 amino acids. The CDR3 bases are TGTGCCAGCCTTCCGCCCTCGGCCACTGAAGCTTTCTTT. It is translated as CASLPPSATEAFF.

This clone was recorded once. The genes are TRBV4-2 and TRBJ1-6, with 10 bases lining up with TRBD1. This CDR3 has 13 residues. Germline V gene sequence: CDR1 LGHNA, CDR2 YNFKEQ. After removal of 4 bases from V and 14 bases from J, the junction contained 5 bases not matched to a gene. The CDR3 sequence: CASSPGTGAALHF. The CDR3 nucleotides read TGTGCCAGCAGCCCCGGGACAGGGGCAGCCCTCCACTTT.

The chain joins TRBV19 to TRBJ1-2; the D is unclear. The CDR3 has 14 amino acids. From germline, CDR1 is LNHDA and CDR2 SQIVND (reference sequence). The ends were cut back, 2 bases at V and 2 bases at J, with 9 bases in the middle. The CDR3 nucleotides read TGTGCCAGTAGTATACTCGGGAGCAACTATGGCTACACCTTC. It yields the protein CASSILGSNYGYTF.

The gene calls are TRBV21-1 and TRBJ2-3; TRBD2 is the table's D call, not checked against the DNA. TRBV21-1 is classified as a pseudogene. The CDR3 runs to 18 residues. The DNA of the CDR3 is TGTGCCAGCAGCAAAGTGCTAGCGGGAGGGCCCTACACAGATACGCAGTATTTT. This translates into CASSKVLAGGPYTDTQYF.

The chain has TRBV6-5 and TRBJ1-4, with TRBD1 matching 8 bases. CDR3 length equals 15 residues. Trimming removed 6 bases from V and 7 bases from J; junction bases left unmatched: 10. Looked up from germline, CDR1 is MNHEY and CDR2 is SVGAGI. CDR3: CASSATGVEGEKLFF. The CDR3, as DNA: TGTGCCAGCAGCGCGACAGGGGTGGAGGGTGAAAAACTGTTTTTT.

In the case of this clone: This sample includes further DNA sequences coding for the same CDR3. The J gene is TRBJ2-5, the V gene TRBV19; TRBD2 matches 8 bases. This CDR3 is built from 15 residues. CDR1 is LNHDA, CDR2 SQIVND, per germline (reference sequence). V dropped 1 base and J dropped 5; count of bases not matched to a gene: 6. CDR3 residues: CASSIARGGTETQYF. CDR3 bases: TGTGCCAGTAGTATAGCCCGGGGGGGAACGGAGACCCAGTACTTC.

The CDR3 protein is CASSPLNPRPGQRGNEQFF. The CDR3 DNA reads TGTGCCAGCAGCCCCCTCAATCCCCGGCCGGGACAAAGGGGGAATGAGCAGTTCTTC. The chain uses TRBV7-3 and TRBJ2-1, with D perhaps TRBD1 (6 bases). The CDR3 extends over 19 amino acids. From germline, CDR1 is SGHTA and CDR2 FQGTGA. Trimming took off 5 bases at V and 7 bases at J, with 30 bases between the two ends. The full variable domain, completed using reference TRBV7-3 and TRBJ2-1, is GAGVSQTPSNKVTEKGKYVELRCDPISGHTALYWYRQSLGQGPEFLIYFQGTGAADDSGLPNDRFFAVRPEGSVSTLKIQRTERGDSAVYLCASSPLNPRPGQRGNEQFFGPGTRLTVL.

The chain carries TRBV7-2 and TRBJ2-7; D is unclear. The CDR3 contains 14 residues. The germline gives CDR1 SGHTA, CDR2 FQGNSA. V lost 5 bases and J 7 bases, leaving 18 bases between the germline ends. The CDR3 spells CASSHSDEMGEQYF. CDR3 sequence (DNA): TGTGCCAGCAGCCATTCGGACGAGATGGGGGAGCAGTACTTC.

V usage is TRBV28 and J usage is TRBJ2-5; D may be TRBD1 (5 bases). Deletions cut 6 bases from V and 3 bases from J, with 8 bases between. Germline CDR1 reads MDHEN; CDR2 reads SYDVKM. The CDR3 extends over 12 amino acids. The CDR3 region has the DNA TGTGCCAGCAGGGCAGGGAAAGAGACCCAGTACTTC. Its protein is CASRAGKETQYF.

V usage is TRBV19 and J usage is TRBJ2-3; D possibly corresponds to TRBD2 (6 bases). The V end lost 6 bases, the J end lost 3 bases, and 13 bases lay between the germline ends. The CDR3 is made up of 14 amino acids. From germline, CDR1 is LNHDA and CDR2 SQIVND (reference sequence). The CDR3 sequence is CASREGFYTDTQYF. CDR3 nucleotides: TGTGCCAGTAGGGAGGGTTTTTATACAGATACGCAGTATTTT.

The CDR3 spells CASSDGGGRYGYTF. In DNA form, the CDR3 reads TGTGCCAGCAGTGACGGGGGGGGCCGCTATGGCTACACCTTC. This chain links TRBV3-1 (or the pseudogene TRBV3-2) with TRBJ1-2; tentatively, D is TRBD1 (6 bases). Germline CDR1 and CDR2: LGHDT and YNNKEL (reference sequence). Trimming left V 6 bases short and J 4 bases short, with 15 bases between. The CDR3 consists of 14 residues.